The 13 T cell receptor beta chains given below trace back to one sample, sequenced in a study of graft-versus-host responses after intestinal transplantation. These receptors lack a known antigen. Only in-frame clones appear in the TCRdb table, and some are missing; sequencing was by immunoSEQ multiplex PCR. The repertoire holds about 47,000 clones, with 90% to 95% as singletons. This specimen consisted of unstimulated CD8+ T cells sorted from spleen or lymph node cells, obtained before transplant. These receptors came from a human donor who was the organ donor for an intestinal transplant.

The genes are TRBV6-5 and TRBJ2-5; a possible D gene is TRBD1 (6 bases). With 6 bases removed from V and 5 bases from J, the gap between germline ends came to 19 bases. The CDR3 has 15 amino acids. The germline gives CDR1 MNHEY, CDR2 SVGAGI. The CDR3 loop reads CASSRRGQSAETQYF. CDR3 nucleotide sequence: TGTGCCAGCAGCCGCCGAGGACAGTCTGCCGAGACCCAGTACTTC.

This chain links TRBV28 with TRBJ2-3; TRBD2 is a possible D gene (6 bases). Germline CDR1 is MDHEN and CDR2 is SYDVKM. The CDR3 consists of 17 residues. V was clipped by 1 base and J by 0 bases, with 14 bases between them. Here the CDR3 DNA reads TGTGCCAGCAGTTTATCTCGGCTAGCGCGCAGCACAGATACGCAGTATTTT. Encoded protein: CASSLSRLARSTDTQYF.

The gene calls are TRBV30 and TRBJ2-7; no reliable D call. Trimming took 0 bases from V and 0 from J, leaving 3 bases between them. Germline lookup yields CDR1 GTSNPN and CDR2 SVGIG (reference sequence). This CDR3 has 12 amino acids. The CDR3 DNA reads TGTGCCTGGAGTGTCAACTCCTACGAGCAGTACTTC. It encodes CAWSVNSYEQYF.

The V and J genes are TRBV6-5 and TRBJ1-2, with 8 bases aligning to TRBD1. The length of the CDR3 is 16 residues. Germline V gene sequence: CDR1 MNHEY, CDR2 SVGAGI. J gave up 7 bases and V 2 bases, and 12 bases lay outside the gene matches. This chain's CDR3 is CASSYGPTGELGGYTF. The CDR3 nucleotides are TGTGCCAGCAGTTACGGGCCGACAGGGGAACTCGGTGGCTACACCTTC.

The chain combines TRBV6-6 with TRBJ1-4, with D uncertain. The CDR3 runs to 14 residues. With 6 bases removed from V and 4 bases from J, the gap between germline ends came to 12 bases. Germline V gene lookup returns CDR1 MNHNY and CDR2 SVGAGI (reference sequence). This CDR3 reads CASRQQLINEKLFF. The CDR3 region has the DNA TGTGCCAGCAGGCAGCAGCTAATTAATGAAAAACTGTTTTTT.

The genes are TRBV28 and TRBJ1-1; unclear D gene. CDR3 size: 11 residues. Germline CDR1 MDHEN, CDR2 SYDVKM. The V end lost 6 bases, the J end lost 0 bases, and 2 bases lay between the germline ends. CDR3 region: CASSMNTEAFF. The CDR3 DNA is TGTGCCAGCAGCATGAACACTGAAGCTTTCTTT. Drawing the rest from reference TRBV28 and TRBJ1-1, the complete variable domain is DVKVTQSSRYLVKRTGEKVFLECVQDMDHENMFWYRQDPGLGLRLIYFSYDVKMKEKGDIPEGYSVSREKKERFSLILESASTNQTSMYLCASSMNTEAFFGQGTRLTVV.

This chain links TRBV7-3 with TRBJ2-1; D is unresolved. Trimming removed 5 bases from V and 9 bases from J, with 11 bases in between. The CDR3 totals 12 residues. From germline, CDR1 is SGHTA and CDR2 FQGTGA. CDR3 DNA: TGTGCCAGCAGCCAAGGATTGGGTGAGCAGTTCTTC. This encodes CASSQGLGEQFF.

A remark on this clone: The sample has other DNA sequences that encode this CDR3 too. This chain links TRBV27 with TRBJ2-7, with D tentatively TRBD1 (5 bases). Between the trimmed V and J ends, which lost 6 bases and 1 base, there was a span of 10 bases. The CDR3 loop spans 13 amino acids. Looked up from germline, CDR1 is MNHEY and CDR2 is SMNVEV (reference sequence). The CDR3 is CASSLTGSYEQYF. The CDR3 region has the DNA TGTGCCAGCAGCCTAACAGGATCCTACGAGCAGTACTTC.

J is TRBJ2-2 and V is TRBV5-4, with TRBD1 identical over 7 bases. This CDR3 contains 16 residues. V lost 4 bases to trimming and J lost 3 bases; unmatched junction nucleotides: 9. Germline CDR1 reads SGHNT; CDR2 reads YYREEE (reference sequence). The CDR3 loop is CASSGRQGEDTGELFF. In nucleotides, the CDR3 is TGTGCCAGCAGCGGGAGACAGGGTGAGGACACCGGGGAGCTGTTTTTT. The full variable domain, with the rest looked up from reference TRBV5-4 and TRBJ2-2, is ETGVTQSPTHLIKTRGQQVTLRCSSQSGHNTVSWYQQALGQGPQFIFQYYREEENGRGNFPPRFSGLQFPNYSSELNVNALELDDSALYLCASSGRQGEDTGELFFGEGSRLTVL.

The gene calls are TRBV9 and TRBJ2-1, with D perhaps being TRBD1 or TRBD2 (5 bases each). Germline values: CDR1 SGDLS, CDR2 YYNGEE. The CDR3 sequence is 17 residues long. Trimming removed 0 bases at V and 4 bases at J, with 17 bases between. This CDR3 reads CASSVDSGTVPYNEQFF. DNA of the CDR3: TGTGCCAGCAGCGTAGATTCCGGGACCGTCCCGTACAATGAGCAGTTCTTC.

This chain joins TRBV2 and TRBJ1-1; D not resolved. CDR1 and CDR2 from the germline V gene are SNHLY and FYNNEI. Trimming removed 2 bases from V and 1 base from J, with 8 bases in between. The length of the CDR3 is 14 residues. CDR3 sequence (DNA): TGTGCCAGCAGTGAATATACCTCGAACACTGAAGCTTTCTTT. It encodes CASSEYTSNTEAFF.

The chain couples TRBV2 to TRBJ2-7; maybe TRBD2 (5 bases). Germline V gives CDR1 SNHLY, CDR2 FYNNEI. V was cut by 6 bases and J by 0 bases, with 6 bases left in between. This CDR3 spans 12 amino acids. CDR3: CASREDSYEQYF. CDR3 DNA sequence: TGTGCCAGCAGGGAGGACTCCTACGAGCAGTACTTC.

CDR3 in amino acids: CASSIWTGSGTEAFF. CDR3 DNA sequence: TGTGCCAGTAGTATTTGGACAGGTAGTGGGACTGAAGCTTTCTTT. The V gene is TRBV19, the J gene TRBJ1-1; 7 bases align to TRBD1. The CDR3 totals 15 residues. The germline gives CDR1 LNHDA, CDR2 SQIVND (reference sequence). The V segment lost 3 bases and the J segment 5 bases; nucleotides outside the gene matches: 9.